A single count supports the clone carrying this TCR beta chain. As yet, its antigen is unknown. The J segment lost 4 bases and the V segment lost 5 bases, leaving 3 bases of the junction unmatched. CDR1 and CDR2 (germline): SQVTM, ANQGSEA. There are 13 residues in the CDR3. This sample is drawn from a study of shared clonotypes between healthy human individuals. It was into CD45RA+ naive and CD45RA-negative memory subsets that the CD4+ cells were split. Here immunoSEQ multiplex PCR was the method, and the copy in TCRdb shows in-frame clones only, minus some. The table shows 2,100,000 or so clones, with around 95% occurring only once. Study results and limitations: Generation probability values for non-shared clonotypes were lower than those for clonotypes shared by all four donors. Enrolling few donors narrowed the genetic and exposure-history diversity that was represented. Clonotype sharing across four donors was observed for 4% to 6.5% of naive CD4 clonotypes.

The TCR was taken from a man younger than 35 in good health. Sequencing used naive CD4+ T cells sorted from blood. Noted subset: CD45RA+ positively selected. The V call is TRBV29-1, the J call TRBJ1-3; TRBD1 agrees at 9 bases. The CDR3 loop is CSVWTGVGNTIYF. CDR3 DNA: TGCAGCGTTTGGACAGGGGTGGGAAACACCATATATTTT.